Listed here is a single T cell receptor (beta chain). Its target is unknown. The data stem from a study of identical twins. Findings of the study overall: Those out-of-frame alpha sequences shared by twins showed an excess of low generation probability.

A single record per CDR3 protein comes from TCRdb applying MiXCR to the 5' RACE reads. The sample gives 500,000 to 600,000 distinct CDR3 sequences, 22% of which show up once; about 0.93% is in the top ten. CDR1 SGHTA and CDR2 FQGNSA come from the germline V gene. Trimming stripped 5 bases from V and 4 bases from J, with 14 bases between. The CDR3 sequence is 14 residues long. These data also formed part of another study, on T cells expressing NK-cell markers.

V is TRBV7-2 and J is TRBJ1-2; D perhaps matches TRBD1 (5 bases). The receptor's source is a woman between 18 and 29 years old in good health. Sequenced: CD4+ T cells sorted from blood. The CDR3 sequence is CASSPSGTRYGYTF. The CDR3 DNA reads as TGTGCCAGCAGCCCATCCGGGACGCGCTATGGCTACACCTTC.